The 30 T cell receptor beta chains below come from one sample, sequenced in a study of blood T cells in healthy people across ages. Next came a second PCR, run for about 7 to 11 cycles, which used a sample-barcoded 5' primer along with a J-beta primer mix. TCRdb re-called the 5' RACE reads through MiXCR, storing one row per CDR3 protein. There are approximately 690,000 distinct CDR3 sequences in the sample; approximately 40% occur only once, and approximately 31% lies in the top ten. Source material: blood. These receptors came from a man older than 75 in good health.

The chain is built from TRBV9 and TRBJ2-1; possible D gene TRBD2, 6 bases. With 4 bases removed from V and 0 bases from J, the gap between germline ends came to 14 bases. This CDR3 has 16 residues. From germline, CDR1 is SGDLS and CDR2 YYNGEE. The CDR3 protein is CASSLQPGLSYNEQFF. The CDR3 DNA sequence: TGTGCCAGCAGCCTACAACCGGGACTCTCCTACAATGAGCAGTTCTTC.

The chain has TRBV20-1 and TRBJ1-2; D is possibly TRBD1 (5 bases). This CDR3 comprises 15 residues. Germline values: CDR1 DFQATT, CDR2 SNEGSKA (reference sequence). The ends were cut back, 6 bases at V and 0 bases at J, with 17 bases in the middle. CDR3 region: CSAKPPTATNYGYTF. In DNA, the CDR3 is TGCAGTGCCAAACCACCGACAGCCACTAACTATGGCTACACCTTC.

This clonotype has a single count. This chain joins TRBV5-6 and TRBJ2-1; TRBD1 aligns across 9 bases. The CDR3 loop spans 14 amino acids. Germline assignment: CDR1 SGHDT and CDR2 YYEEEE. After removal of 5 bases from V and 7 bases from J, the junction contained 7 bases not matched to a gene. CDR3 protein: CASRRGQGKNEQFF. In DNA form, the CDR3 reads TGTGCCAGCAGGCGGGGACAGGGAAAGAATGAGCAGTTCTTC.

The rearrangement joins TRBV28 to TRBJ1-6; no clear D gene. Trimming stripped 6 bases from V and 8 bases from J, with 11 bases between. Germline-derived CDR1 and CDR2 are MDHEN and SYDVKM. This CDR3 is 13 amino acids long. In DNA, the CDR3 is TGTGCCAGCAGCCAAAGGTTGTATTCACCCCTCCACTTT. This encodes CASSQRLYSPLHF.

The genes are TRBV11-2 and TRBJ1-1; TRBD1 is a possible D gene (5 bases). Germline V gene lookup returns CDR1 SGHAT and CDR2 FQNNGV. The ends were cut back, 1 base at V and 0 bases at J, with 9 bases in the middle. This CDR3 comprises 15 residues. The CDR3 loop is CASSLVSTVNTEAFF. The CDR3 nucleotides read TGTGCCAGCAGCTTAGTATCGACAGTGAACACTGAAGCTTTCTTT.

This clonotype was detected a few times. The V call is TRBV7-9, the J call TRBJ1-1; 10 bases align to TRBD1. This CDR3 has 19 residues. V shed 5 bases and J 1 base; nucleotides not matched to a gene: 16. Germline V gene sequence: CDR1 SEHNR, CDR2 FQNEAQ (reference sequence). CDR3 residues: CASSSLSWDRGDKNTEAFF. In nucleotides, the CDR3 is TGTGCCAGCAGCAGCCTATCATGGGACAGGGGCGACAAGAACACTGAAGCTTTCTTT.

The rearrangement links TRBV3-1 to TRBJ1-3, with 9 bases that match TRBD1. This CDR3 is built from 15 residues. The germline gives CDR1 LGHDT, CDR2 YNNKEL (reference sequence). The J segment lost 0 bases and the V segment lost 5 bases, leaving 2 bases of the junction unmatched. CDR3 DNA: TGTGCCAGCAGCGAGACAGGGGGCTCTGGAAACACCATATATTTT. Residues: CASSETGGSGNTIYF.

Here the CDR3 DNA reads TGTGCCAGCAGTCGCCGGACTAGCGGGGGATACGAGCAGTACTTC. Translating it yields CASSRRTSGGYEQYF. The rearrangement links TRBV12-3 or TRBV12-4 to TRBJ2-7, with 13 bases matching TRBD2. The CDR3 loop spans 15 amino acids. V was clipped by 5 bases and J by 4 bases; unmatched bases: 5.

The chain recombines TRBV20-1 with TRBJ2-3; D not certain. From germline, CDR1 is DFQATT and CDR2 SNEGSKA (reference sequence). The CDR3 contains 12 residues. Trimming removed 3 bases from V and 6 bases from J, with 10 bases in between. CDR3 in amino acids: CSARAVEDTQYF. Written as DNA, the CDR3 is TGCAGTGCTAGGGCAGTTGAGGATACGCAGTATTTT.

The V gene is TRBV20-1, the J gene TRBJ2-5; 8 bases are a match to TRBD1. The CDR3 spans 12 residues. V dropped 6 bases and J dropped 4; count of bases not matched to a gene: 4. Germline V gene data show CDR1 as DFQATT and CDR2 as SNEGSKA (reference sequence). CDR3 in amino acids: CSAATGGETQYF. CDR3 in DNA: TGCAGTGCCGCTACAGGGGGAGAGACCCAGTACTTC.

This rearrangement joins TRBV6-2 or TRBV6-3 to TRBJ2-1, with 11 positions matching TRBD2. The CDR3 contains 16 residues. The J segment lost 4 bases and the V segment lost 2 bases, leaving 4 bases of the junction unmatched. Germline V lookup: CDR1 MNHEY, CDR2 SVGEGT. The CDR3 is CASSYLTSGKYNEQFF. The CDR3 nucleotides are TGTGCCAGCAGTTACCTGACTAGCGGGAAATACAATGAGCAGTTCTTC.

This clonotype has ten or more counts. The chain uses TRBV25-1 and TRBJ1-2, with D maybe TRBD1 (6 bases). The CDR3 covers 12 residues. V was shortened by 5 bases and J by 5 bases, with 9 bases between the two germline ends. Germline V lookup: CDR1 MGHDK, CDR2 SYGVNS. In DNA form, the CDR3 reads TGTGCCAGCAGTCACCAGGGGTATGGCTACACCTTC. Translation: CASSHQGYGYTF.

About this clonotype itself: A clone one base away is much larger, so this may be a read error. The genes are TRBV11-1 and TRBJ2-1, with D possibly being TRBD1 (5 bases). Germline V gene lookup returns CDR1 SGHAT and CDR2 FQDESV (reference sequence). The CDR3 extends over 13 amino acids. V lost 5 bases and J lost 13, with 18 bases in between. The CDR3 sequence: CASSVGDNRKQFF. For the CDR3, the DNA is TGTGCCAGCAGCGTAGGGGATAACAGGAAACAGTTCTTC. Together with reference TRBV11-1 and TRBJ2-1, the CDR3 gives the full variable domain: EAEVAQSPRYKITEKSQAVAFWCDPISGHATLYWYRQILGQGPELLVQFQDESVVDDSQLPKDRFSAERLKGVDSTLKIQPAELGDSAMYLCASSVGDNRKQFFGPGTRLTVL.

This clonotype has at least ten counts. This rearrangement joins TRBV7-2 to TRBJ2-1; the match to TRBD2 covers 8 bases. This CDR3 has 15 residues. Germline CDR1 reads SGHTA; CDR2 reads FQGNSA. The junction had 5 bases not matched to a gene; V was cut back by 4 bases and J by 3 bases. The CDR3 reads CASSSSGLVYNEQFF. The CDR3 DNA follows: TGTGCCAGCAGCTCCTCGGGACTAGTCTACAATGAGCAGTTCTTC.

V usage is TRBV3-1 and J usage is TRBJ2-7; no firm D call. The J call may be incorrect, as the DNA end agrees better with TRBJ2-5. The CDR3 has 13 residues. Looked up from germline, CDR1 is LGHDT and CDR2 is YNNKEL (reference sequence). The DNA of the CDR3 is TGTGCCAGCAGCTCATCCGCCGGGGAGACCCAGTACTTC. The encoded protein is CASSSSAGETQYF.

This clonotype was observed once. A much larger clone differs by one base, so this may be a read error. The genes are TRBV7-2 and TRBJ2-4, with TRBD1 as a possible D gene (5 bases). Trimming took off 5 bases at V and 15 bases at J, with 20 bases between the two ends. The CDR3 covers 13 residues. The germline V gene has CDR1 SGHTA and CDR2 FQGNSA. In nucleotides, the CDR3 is TGTGCCAGCAGCCCTCAGGGTTTAAGCGAGCGGTACTTC. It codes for CASSPQGLSERYF.

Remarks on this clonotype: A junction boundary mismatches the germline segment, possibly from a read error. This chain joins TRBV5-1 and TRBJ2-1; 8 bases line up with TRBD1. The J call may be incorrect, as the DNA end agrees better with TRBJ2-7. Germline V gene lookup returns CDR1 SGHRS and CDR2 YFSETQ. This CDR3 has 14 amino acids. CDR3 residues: CASSLGQVAYEQYF. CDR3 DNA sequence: TGCGCCAGCAGTTTGGGACAGGTGGCCTACGAGCAGTACTTC.

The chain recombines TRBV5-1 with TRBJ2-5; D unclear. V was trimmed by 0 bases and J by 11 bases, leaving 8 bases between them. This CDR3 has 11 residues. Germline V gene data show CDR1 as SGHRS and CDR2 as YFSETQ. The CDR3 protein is CASSLVAEQYF. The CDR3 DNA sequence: TGCGCCAGCAGCTTGGTAGCTGAGCAGTACTTC.

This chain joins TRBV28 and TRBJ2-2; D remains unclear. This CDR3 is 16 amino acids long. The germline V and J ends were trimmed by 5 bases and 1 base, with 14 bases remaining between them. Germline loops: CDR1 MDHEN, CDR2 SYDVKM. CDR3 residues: CASSLPKLRNTGELFF. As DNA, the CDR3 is TGTGCCAGCAGTCTCCCCAAATTACGGAACACCGGGGAGCTGTTTTTT.

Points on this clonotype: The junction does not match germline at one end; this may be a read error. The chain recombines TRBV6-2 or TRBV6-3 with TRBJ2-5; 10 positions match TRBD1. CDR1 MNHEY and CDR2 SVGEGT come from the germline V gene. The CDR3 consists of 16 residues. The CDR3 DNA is TGTGCCGGCAGTTACGACAGGGGGCGTGGGAACTACGAACAGTACTTC. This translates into CAGSYDRGRGNYEQYF.

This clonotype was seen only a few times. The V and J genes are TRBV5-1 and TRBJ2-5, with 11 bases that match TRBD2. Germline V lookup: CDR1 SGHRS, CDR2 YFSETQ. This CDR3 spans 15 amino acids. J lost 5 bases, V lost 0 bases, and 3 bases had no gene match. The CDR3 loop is CASSLGSSGRETQYF. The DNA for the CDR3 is TGCGCCAGCAGCTTGGGGTCTAGCGGGAGGGAGACCCAGTACTTC.

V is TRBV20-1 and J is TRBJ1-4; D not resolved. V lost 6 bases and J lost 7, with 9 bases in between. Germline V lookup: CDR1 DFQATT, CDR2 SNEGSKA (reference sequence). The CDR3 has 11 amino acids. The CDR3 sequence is CSAERGEKLFF. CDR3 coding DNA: TGCAGTGCGGAGCGGGGTGAAAAACTGTTTTTT.

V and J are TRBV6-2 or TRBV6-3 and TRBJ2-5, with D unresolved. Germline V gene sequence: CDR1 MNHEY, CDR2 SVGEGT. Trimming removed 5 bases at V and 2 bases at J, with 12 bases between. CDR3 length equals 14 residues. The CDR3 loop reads CASSQQITQETQYF. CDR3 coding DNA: TGTGCCAGCAGTCAGCAAATAACTCAAGAGACCCAGTACTTC.

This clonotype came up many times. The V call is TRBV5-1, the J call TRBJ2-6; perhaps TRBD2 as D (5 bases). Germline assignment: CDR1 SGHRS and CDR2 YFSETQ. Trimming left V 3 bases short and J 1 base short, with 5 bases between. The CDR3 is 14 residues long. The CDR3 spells CASSSGSGANVLTF. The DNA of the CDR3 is TGCGCCAGCAGCTCGGGGTCTGGGGCCAACGTCCTGACTTTC.

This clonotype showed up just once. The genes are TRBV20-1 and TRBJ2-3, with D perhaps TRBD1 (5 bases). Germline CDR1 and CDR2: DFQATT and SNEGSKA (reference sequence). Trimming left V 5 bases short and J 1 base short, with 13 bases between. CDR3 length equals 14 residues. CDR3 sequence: CSAPSRVGTDTQYF. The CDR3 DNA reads TGCAGTGCTCCCTCCAGGGTAGGCACAGATACGCAGTATTTT.

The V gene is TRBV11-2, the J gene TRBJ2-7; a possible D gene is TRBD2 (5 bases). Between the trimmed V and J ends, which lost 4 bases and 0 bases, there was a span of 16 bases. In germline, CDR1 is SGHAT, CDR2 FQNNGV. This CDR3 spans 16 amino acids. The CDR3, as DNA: TGTGCCAGCAGCTCGTACAACCGAGGGAACTCCTACGAGCAGTACTTC. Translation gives CASSSYNRGNSYEQYF.

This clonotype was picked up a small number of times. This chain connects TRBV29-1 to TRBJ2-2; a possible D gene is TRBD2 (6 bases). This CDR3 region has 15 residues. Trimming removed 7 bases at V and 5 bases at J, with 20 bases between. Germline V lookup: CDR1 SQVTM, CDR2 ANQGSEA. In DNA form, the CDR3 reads TGCAGCGCCACTAATTGGGAGGCAGGGACCGGGGAGCTGTTTTTT. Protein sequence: CSATNWEAGTGELFF.

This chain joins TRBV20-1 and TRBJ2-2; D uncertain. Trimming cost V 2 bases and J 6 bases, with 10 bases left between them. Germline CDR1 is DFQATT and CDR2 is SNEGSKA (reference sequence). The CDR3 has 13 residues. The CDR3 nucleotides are TGCAGTGCTAGAAGTTCCCTGCCCGGGGAGCTGTTTTTT. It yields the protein CSARSSLPGELFF.

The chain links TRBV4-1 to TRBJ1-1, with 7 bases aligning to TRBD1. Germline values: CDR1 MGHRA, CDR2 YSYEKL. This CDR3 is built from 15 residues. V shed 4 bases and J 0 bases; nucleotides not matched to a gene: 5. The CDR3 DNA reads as TGCGCCAGCAGCCCAGGGACAGACATGAACACTGAAGCTTTCTTT. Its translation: CASSPGTDMNTEAFF.

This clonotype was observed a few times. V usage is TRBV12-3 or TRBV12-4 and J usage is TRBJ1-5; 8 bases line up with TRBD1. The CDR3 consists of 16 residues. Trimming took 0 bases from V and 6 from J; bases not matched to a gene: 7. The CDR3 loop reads CASSLAQGAPGQPQHF. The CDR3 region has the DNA TGTGCCAGCAGTTTAGCCCAGGGGGCGCCGGGTCAGCCCCAGCATTTT.